This record concerns one T cell receptor (beta chain) sequence. This record belongs to a study of monozygotic twins with inflammatory bowel disease. Without any T cell sorting, total RNA was isolated from whole blood. TCRdb reprocessed the 5' RACE reads, keeping one entry per CDR3 protein, no DNA. This sample carries approximately 160,000 distinct CDR3 sequences, with about 8% going to the ten biggest clones. This CDR3 is 15 amino acids long. Germline CDR1 and CDR2: SGHRS and YFSETQ. The chain carries TRBV5-1 and TRBJ2-5; TCRdb proposes TRBD1, but this gene call is untestable without DNA. The origin of this receptor is a human donor with ulcerative colitis or Crohn's disease, or a healthy co-twin of an affected twin (not recorded which). Sequencing was carried out using blood. CDR3 protein: CASASSGQGQETQYF.